Listed here are 16 T cell receptor beta chains from one sample, sequenced in a study of PD-1 blockade in classical Hodgkin lymphoma. The protocol was immunoSEQ multiplex PCR, while the TCRdb copy is restricted to in-frame clones and leaves out a portion. This sample has 38,000 or so clones, with approximately 70% found just once. Exposure to brentuximab vedotin varied, and each patient had relapsed following autologous stem cell transplantation. Sequences were derived from peripheral blood mononuclear cells (PBMCs), sampled before the second cycle of nivolumab. These receptors originate from a human donor with classical Hodgkin lymphoma.

The rearrangement joins TRBV6-5 to TRBJ2-1, with D possibly matching TRBD1 (6 bases). The CDR3 has 15 amino acids. The germline CDR1 and CDR2 sequences are MNHEY and SVGAGI. The V end lost 5 bases, the J end lost 4 bases, and 15 bases lay between the germline ends. DNA of the CDR3: TGTGCCAGCAGTGTGACCGGGACAAGTTACAATGAGCAGTTCTTC. Translating it yields CASSVTGTSYNEQFF.

This chain joins TRBV11-2 and TRBJ2-7; D perhaps matches TRBD1 (5 bases). The CDR3 totals 14 residues. CDR1 is SGHAT and CDR2 is FQNNGV in the germline V gene. The ends were cut back, 3 bases at V and 2 bases at J, with 11 bases in the middle. The DNA for the CDR3 is TGTGCCAGCAGCTTGGCACAGGAGCCCTACGAGCAGTACTTC. Its translation is CASSLAQEPYEQYF.

This chain uses TRBV19 with TRBJ1-5, with D hard to call. The CDR3 extends over 15 amino acids. Germline V gene lookup returns CDR1 LNHDA and CDR2 SQIVND (reference sequence). V lost 3 bases, J lost 3 bases, and 12 bases lay in between. CDR3 nucleotides: TGTGCCAGTAGTATTGCTTTGTCCCCCAATCAGCCCCAGCATTTT. This translates into CASSIALSPNQPQHF.

The chain recombines TRBV6-5 with TRBJ1-5; D possibly corresponds to TRBD1 (5 bases). Trimming pared 6 bases from V and 6 bases from J, leaving 18 bases between. The germline V gene encodes CDR1 MNHEY and CDR2 SVGAGI. This CDR3 has 15 amino acids. CDR3 in amino acids: CASRSGSGVGQPQHF. The CDR3 bases are TGTGCCAGCAGATCAGGGAGTGGGGTGGGTCAGCCCCAGCATTTT.

This chain uses TRBV14 with TRBJ2-3; TRBD2 matches at 13 bases. This CDR3 is 18 amino acids long. J was trimmed by 0 bases and V by 5 bases; bases with no gene match: 8. CDR1 and CDR2 (germline): SGHDN, FVKESK. CDR3 nucleotide sequence: TGTGCCAGCAGCTACCGGACTAGCGGGGGCCCTAGCACAGATACGCAGTATTTT. Translated: CASSYRTSGGPSTDTQYF.

The V and J genes are TRBV5-6 and TRBJ1-5; perhaps TRBD1 as D (5 bases). The CDR3 contains 14 residues. Trimming removed 4 bases at V and 0 bases at J, with 8 bases between. Germline V lookup: CDR1 SGHDT, CDR2 YYEEEE. The CDR3 protein is CASSIGHSNQPQHF. The CDR3 coding sequence is TGTGCCAGCAGCATTGGACATAGCAATCAGCCCCAGCATTTT.

At least ten counts were recorded for this clone. The gene calls are TRBV2 and TRBJ1-5; D call uncertain. This CDR3 contains 13 residues. V gave up 4 bases and J gave up 1 base, with 5 bases separating them. Looked up from germline, CDR1 is SNHLY and CDR2 is FYNNEI. CDR3 residues: CASSGDSNQPQHF. In DNA, the CDR3 is TGTGCCAGCAGTGGTGACAGCAATCAGCCCCAGCATTTT.

The chain is built from TRBV18 and TRBJ2-7, with 7 bases matching TRBD2. The CDR3 is 13 amino acids. The germline CDR1 and CDR2 sequences are KGHSH and LQKENI. Germline trimming cut 2 bases from V and 3 bases from J; bases unmatched to any gene: 1. The CDR3 reads CASSPAGVYEQYF. For the CDR3, the DNA is TGTGCCAGCTCACCAGCGGGAGTCTACGAGCAGTACTTC.

The V gene is TRBV7-2, the J gene TRBJ2-7; D may be TRBD1 (5 bases). Trimming took 5 bases from V and 2 from J, leaving 13 bases between them. CDR1 and CDR2 from the germline V gene are SGHTA and FQGNSA. The CDR3 is made up of 14 amino acids. CDR3 protein: CASSGRYRPYEQYF. For the CDR3, the DNA is TGTGCCAGCAGCGGCCGGTACAGGCCCTACGAGCAGTACTTC.

This sequence joins TRBV4-1 and TRBJ1-2, with unresolved D. V was pared by 1 base and J by 2 bases, with 11 bases between. The germline gives CDR1 MGHRA, CDR2 YSYEKL. This CDR3 contains 15 residues. The CDR3 DNA sequence: TGCGCCAGCAGCCAAGCGAATGGGAGGAACTATGGCTACACCTTC. It translates to CASSQANGRNYGYTF.

The J gene is TRBJ1-1, the V gene TRBV4-3; D gene ambiguous. CDR3 length: 13 amino acids. Germline lookup yields CDR1 LGHNA and CDR2 YSLEER. V gave up 0 bases and J gave up 6 bases, with 8 bases separating them. In DNA, the CDR3 is TGCGCCAGCAGCCAAGAACGCCAAGCTGAAGCTTTCTTT. Its translation: CASSQERQAEAFF.

This sequence joins TRBV7-2 and TRBJ1-1; 8 nucleotides agree with TRBD1. The CDR3 consists of 15 residues. The V gene's germline CDR1 is SGHTA and CDR2 FQGNSA. The V segment lost 1 base and the J segment 5 bases; nucleotides outside the gene matches: 6. The CDR3 is CASSLVGTGGTEAFF. CDR3 DNA: TGTGCCAGCAGCTTAGTTGGAACAGGGGGAACTGAAGCTTTCTTT.

This chain links TRBV10-3 with TRBJ2-2; unclear D gene. The V gene's germline CDR1 is ENHRY and CDR2 SYGVKD. The germline V and J ends were trimmed by 4 bases and 2 bases, with 5 bases remaining between them. CDR3 length: 13 residues. CDR3 bases: TGTGCCATCAGTGGACCAAACACCGGGGAGCTGTTTTTT. It encodes CAISGPNTGELFF.

The rearrangement joins TRBV5-1 to TRBJ2-2; D unresolved. CDR3 size: 15 residues. Deletions cut 0 bases from V and 3 bases from J, with 9 bases between. Germline V CDR1 and CDR2: SGHRS, YFSETQ. CDR3 DNA sequence: TGCGCCAGCAGCTTGGGTGGGATGGACACCGGGGAGCTGTTTTTT. Its protein is CASSLGGMDTGELFF.

There are a few counts of this clone. This chain joins TRBV18 and TRBJ1-1; TRBD1 agrees at 7 bases. The germline gives CDR1 KGHSH, CDR2 LQKENI. The CDR3 consists of 14 residues. V shed 3 bases, J shed 7 bases, and the junction held 8 bases outside the gene matches. The CDR3 is CASSPATRTGEAFF. The CDR3, as DNA: TGTGCCAGCTCACCCGCGACCCGGACAGGTGAAGCTTTCTTT.

The CDR3 region has the DNA TGTGCCAGCAGCGTAGATGGGACAGTCTATGGAAACACCATATATTTT. Its translation is CASSVDGTVYGNTIYF. The gene calls are TRBV9 and TRBJ1-3; 7 nucleotides agree with TRBD1. Germline V CDR1 and CDR2: SGDLS, YYNGEE. The CDR3 is 16 amino acids. J lost 3 bases, V lost 0 bases, and 6 bases had no gene match.